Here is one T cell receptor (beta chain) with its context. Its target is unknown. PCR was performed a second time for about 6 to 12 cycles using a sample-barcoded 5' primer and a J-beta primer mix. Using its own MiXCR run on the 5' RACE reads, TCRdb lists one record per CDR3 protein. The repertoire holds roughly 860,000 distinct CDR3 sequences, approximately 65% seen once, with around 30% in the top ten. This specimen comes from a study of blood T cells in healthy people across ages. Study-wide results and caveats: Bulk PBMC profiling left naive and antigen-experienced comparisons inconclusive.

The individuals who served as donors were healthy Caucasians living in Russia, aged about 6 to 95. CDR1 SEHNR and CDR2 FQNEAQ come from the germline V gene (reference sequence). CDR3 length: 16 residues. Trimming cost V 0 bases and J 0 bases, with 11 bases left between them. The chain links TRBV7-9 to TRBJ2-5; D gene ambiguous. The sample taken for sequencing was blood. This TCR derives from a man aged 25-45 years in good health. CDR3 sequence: CASSLALGSYQETQYF. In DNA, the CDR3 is TGTGCCAGCAGCTTAGCGCTGGGCAGCTACCAAGAGACCCAGTACTTC.